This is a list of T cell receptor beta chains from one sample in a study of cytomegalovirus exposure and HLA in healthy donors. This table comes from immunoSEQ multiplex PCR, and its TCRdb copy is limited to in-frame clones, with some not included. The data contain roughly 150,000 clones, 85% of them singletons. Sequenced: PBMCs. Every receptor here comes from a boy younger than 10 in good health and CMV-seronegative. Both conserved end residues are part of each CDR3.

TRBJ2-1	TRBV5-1	CASSQLPGDEQFF
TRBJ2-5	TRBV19	CASSIDLWETQYF
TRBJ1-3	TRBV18	CASSPGQGTINTIYF
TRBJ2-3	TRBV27	CASRRGRGLGTDTQYF
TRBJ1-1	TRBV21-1	CALGEGQSYTEAFF
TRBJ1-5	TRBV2	CASSPIFNQPQHF
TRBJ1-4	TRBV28	CASSLGRGEEKLFF
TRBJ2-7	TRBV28	CASTQRSSGSSYEQYF
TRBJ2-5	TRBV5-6	CASSLGTGEETQYF
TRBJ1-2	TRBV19	CASNRPGQGIAGYTF
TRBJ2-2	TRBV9	CASSVAASGGSVTGELFF
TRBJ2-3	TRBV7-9	CASSRISGSHDTQYF
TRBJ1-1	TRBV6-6	CASSLAGAGIPEAFF
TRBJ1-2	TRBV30	CAWTGGSGYTF
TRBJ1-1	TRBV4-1	CASSQGGSQNTEAFF
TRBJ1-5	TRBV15	CATSYGGQRNQPQHF
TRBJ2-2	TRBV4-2	CASSQGLSSGKPGELFF
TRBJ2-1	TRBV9	CASSVGFGQRNEQFF
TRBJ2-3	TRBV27	CASSSKGRIGDTQYF
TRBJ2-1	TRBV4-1	CASSQEGSGGAVGKFF
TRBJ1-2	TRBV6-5	CASSPREGDGYTF
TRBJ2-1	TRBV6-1	CASSENGRGGSIF
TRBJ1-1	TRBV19	CASRGTGNTEAFF
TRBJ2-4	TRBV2	CASRLDGGPVF
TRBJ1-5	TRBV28	CASRLNQNQPQHF
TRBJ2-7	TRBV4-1	CASSQLDAGLAGGEQYF
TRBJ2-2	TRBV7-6	CASSFPRLAGVGLTGELFF
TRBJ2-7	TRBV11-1	CASSPPRDRGFGEQYF
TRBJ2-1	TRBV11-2	CASSLVVGAYNEQFF
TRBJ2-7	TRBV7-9	CASSPTGRYEQYF
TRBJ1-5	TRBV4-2	CASSQGSSRGRNQPQHF
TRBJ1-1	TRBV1	CTSSKRAADEAFF
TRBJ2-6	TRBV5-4	CASSNSPGSGANVLTF
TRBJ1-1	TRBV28	CASSSRRQGDNTEAFF
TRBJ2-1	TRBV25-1	CASQDRGFNEQFF
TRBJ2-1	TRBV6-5	CASSRGHQDYNEQFF
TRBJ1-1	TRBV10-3	CAISDGGESTEAFF
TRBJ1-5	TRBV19	CASSQQGGSNQPQHF
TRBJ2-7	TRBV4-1	CASSQERGLAGLEQYF
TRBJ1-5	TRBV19	CASKSQDNQPQHF
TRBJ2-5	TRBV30	CAWGQGQETQYF
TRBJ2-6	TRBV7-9	CASSAPATGFPGANVLTF
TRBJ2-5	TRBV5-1	CASSLGGSYQETQYF
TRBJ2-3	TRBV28	CASSARDSPPQYF
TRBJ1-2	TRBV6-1	CASSAGHLEGYTF
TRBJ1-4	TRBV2	CASRGQFNEKLFF
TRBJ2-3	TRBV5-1	CASSRDYRGGTQYF
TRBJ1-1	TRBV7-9	CASSLQVNTEAFF
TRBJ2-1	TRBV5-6	CASSLVAGGYEEQFF
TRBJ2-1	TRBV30	CAWSFGTSGSKQFF